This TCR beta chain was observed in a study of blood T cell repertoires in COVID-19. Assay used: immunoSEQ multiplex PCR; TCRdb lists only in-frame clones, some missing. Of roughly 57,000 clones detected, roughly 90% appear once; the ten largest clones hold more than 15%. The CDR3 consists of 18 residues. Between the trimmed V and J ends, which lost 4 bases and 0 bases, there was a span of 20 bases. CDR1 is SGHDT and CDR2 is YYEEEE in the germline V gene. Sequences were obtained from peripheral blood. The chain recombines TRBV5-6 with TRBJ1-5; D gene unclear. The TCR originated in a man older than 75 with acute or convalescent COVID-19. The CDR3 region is CASSQTASGIYSNQPQHF. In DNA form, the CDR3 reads TGTGCCAGCAGCCAGACCGCCTCGGGGATCTATAGCAATCAGCCCCAGCATTTT.